This TCR beta chain stems from a study of blood T cell repertoires in COVID-19. The CDR3 runs to 11 residues. Deletions cut 10 bases from V and 1 base from J, with 7 bases between. The germline V gene has CDR1 ENHRY and CDR2 SYGVKD. TCRdb's copy holds only in-frame clones and misses some; the assay was immunoSEQ multiplex PCR. Of about 220,000 clones in the sample, approximately 78% are singletons; the top ten hold approximately 5.2%. The rearrangement uses TRBV10-3 and TRBJ1-2, with D uncertain. The material sequenced was peripheral blood. This TCR came from a woman in her 70s with COVID-19, enrolled during active disease. In DNA, the CDR3 is TGTGCCACCGGGGTTAACTATGGCTACACCTTC. Translated, it gives CATGVNYGYTF.